This T cell receptor (beta chain) was identified during a study of T cell responses to AZD1222 COVID-19 vaccine. Of note for this clone: The antigen is not known.

Notes on the study in general: It should be noted that donors were predominantly white British and more often female, and clonal diversity was possibly underestimated. Recipients of two AZD1222 doses showed rising Spike-specific TCR breadth and depth. Without day 14 samples, only post-peak T cell repertoires were studied. In the spike-specific TCR repertoire, nearly half reportedly target unmutated variant regions.

TCRdb's table, derived via immunoSEQ multiplex PCR, lists solely in-frame clones and lacks some. This sample has some 160,000 clones, with 85% to 95% found just once. Germline loops: CDR1 SGHNT, CDR2 YYREEE (reference sequence). With V trimmed by 3 bases and J by 0 bases, 5 bases remained unmatched. The CDR3 spans 17 residues. The chain carries TRBV5-4 and TRBJ2-6; the match to TRBD1 covers 8 bases. The sample consisted of peripheral blood, taken on day 0 of AZD1222 vaccination. This receptor was taken from an adult in good health. The CDR3 nucleotides read TGTGCCAGCAGCTGGGACAGGACAGGCTCTGGGGCCAACGTCCTGACTTTC. Translating it yields CASSWDRTGSGANVLTF.